This TCR beta chain was retrieved from a study of shared clonotypes between healthy human individuals. Findings and caveats of the study: Roughly 5% of naive CD4 clonotypes were common to a few donors.

For this clone: Antigen: not known.

Terminally differentiated effector memory CD45RA+ cells were excluded from the naive CD8 cells, which were CD45RO-negative and positively selected for CCR7. Genomic DNA belonging to each subset was distributed in equal measure over several immunoSEQ plates. TCRdb's table, derived via immunoSEQ multiplex PCR, lists solely in-frame clones and lacks some. This sample has about 1,900,000 clones, with about 95% found just once. The receptor's source is a man younger than 35 in good health. The sequencing input was naive CD8+ T cells sorted from blood.

CDR3 sequence: CASSLLPGVYEQYF. CDR3 DNA sequence: TGTGCCAGCAGCTTACTTCCAGGGGTGTACGAGCAGTACTTC. The genes are TRBV7-9 and TRBJ2-7, with D tentatively TRBD1 (6 bases). The CDR3 consists of 14 residues. CDR1 SEHNR and CDR2 FQNEAQ come from the germline V gene (reference sequence). V was clipped by 2 bases and J by 4 bases, with 12 bases between them.